Following are 31 T cell receptor beta chains from one sample sequenced in a study of T cells after yellow fever vaccination. TCRdb reprocessed the 5' RACE reads with MiXCR, giving one entry per CDR3 protein. The repertoire holds approximately 250,000 distinct CDR3 sequences, with over 3% as singletons. Specimen: PBMCs, collected 15 days after the yellow fever booster vaccination. Receptors originate from a man between 18 and 35 years old who received the YFV17D yellow fever vaccine.

This clonotype occurred many times. The chain joins TRBV4-1 to TRBJ2-2; 9 bases align to TRBD2. This CDR3 has 16 residues. Trimming took 0 bases from V and 2 from J; bases not matched to a gene: 1. CDR1 is MGHRA and CDR2 is YSYEKL in the germline V gene. The CDR3 sequence is CASSQEAGGNTGELFF. CDR3 nucleotides: TGCGCCAGCAGCCAAGAAGCGGGGGGCAACACCGGGGAGCTGTTTTTT.

This clonotype was observed many times. The rearrangement uses TRBV20-1 and TRBJ2-7, with TRBD2 matching 7 bases. Germline loops: CDR1 DFQATT, CDR2 SNEGSKA (reference sequence). This CDR3 spans 13 amino acids. V lost 3 bases, J lost 2 bases, and 4 bases stayed unmatched. The CDR3 coding sequence is TGCAGTGCTAGTTGGGGGGGGGCCTACGAGCAGTACTTC. Translation gives CSASWGGAYEQYF.

CDR3 amino acids: CASSPESGQIWGNTEAFF. The CDR3 DNA follows: TGTGCCAGCTCACCCGAGTCAGGGCAAATTTGGGGGAACACTGAAGCTTTCTTT. This chain joins TRBV18 and TRBJ1-1, with D possibly TRBD1 on 5 matching bases. CDR3 length: 18 amino acids. V was trimmed by 3 bases and J by 1 base, leaving 21 bases between them. CDR1 and CDR2 from the germline V gene are KGHSH and LQKENI. The full variable domain, rest sourced from reference TRBV18 and TRBJ1-1, is NAGVMQNPRHLVRRRGQEARLRCSPMKGHSHVYWYRQLPEEGLKFMVYLQKENIIDESGMPKERFSAEFPKEGPSILRIQQVVRGDSAAYFCASSPESGQIWGNTEAFFGQGTRLTVV.

CDR3 protein: CASTPDSGPISPLHF. CDR3 coding DNA: TGCGCCAGCACGCCGGACAGCGGGCCCATTTCACCCCTCCACTTT. V and J are TRBV5-1 and TRBJ1-6, with a tentative D call TRBD1 (6 bases). Deletions cut 6 bases from V and 9 bases from J, with 19 bases between. The CDR3 spans 15 residues. Germline CDR1 SGHRS, CDR2 YFSETQ.

This clonotype was recorded many times. The chain uses TRBV20-1 and TRBJ1-1, with 8 bases lining up with TRBD1. V lost 0 bases, J lost 5 bases, and 8 bases stayed unmatched. The CDR3 is made up of 15 amino acids. Germline CDR1 is DFQATT and CDR2 is SNEGSKA (reference sequence). CDR3 sequence reads: CSARDPGQGGTEAFF. For the CDR3, the DNA is TGCAGTGCTAGAGATCCCGGACAGGGAGGAACTGAAGCTTTCTTT.

On this clonotype itself: A much bigger clone sits one base away, suggesting this may be a read error. This chain joins TRBV29-1 and TRBJ2-3; D possibly corresponds to TRBD2 (6 bases). V was shortened by 6 bases and J by 6 bases, with 16 bases between the two germline ends. Germline V gene data show CDR1 as SQVTM and CDR2 as ANQGSEA. The CDR3 is 13 residues long. For the CDR3, the DNA is TGCAGCGTGGGTAGACTAGGGGCGGATACGCAGTATTTT. This encodes CSVGRLGADTQYF.

Ten or more counts support this clonotype. The genes are TRBV7-2 and TRBJ1-4, with D unclear. In germline, CDR1 is SGHTA, CDR2 FQGNSA. The germline V and J ends were trimmed by 2 bases and 4 bases, with 8 bases remaining between them. This CDR3 contains 14 residues. The CDR3 sequence: CASSLRRNNEKLFF. The DNA for the CDR3 is TGTGCCAGCAGCTTACGGAGAAATAATGAAAAACTGTTTTTT.

This clonotype was detected many times. The rearrangement links TRBV7-9 to TRBJ2-3; D possibly corresponds to TRBD2 (6 bases). Germline V gene data show CDR1 as SEHNR and CDR2 as FQNEAQ (reference sequence). Trimming removed 3 bases from V and 1 base from J, with 8 bases in between. The CDR3 has 14 amino acids. CDR3 nucleotide sequence: TGTGCCAGCAGCTTTGGAGGGGGCACAGATACGCAGTATTTT. Encoded protein: CASSFGGGTDTQYF.

In this sample, this clonotype turned up many times. This rearrangement joins TRBV6-2 or TRBV6-3 to TRBJ1-1; D perhaps matches TRBD1 (6 bases). The CDR3 covers 15 residues. Per germline, CDR1 MNHEY and CDR2 SVGEGT. V was shortened by 6 bases and J by 2 bases, with 16 bases between the two germline ends. The CDR3 sequence: CASRTRQEVNTEAFF. The CDR3 DNA reads as TGTGCCAGCAGGACCCGACAGGAGGTAAACACTGAAGCTTTCTTT.

This clonotype has ten or more counts. The chain has TRBV18 and TRBJ2-2; D is perhaps TRBD1 (6 bases). Trimming shortened V by 3 bases and J by 1 base, and 9 bases separated the two germline ends. The CDR3 is 15 residues long. The germline V gene has CDR1 KGHSH and CDR2 LQKENI. Here the CDR3 DNA reads TGTGCCAGCTCACCGGGACAAATGAACACCGGGGAGCTGTTTTTT. Translation gives CASSPGQMNTGELFF.

Ten or more counts support this clonotype. This chain's CDR3 is CSAWGGSSSYNEQFF. The CDR3 bases are TGCAGTGCTTGGGGGGGTTCCAGCTCCTACAATGAGCAGTTCTTC. This rearrangement joins TRBV20-1 to TRBJ2-1; 7 positions agree with TRBD2. The CDR3 consists of 15 residues. Trimming removed 5 bases from V and 0 bases from J; junction bases left unmatched: 7. Germline V gives CDR1 DFQATT, CDR2 SNEGSKA (reference sequence).

This clonotype was recorded many times. The chain links TRBV4-2 to TRBJ1-6; no reliable D call. Germline CDR1 and CDR2: LGHNA and YNFKEQ. There are 15 residues in the CDR3. The V and J ends lost 0 bases and 13 bases respectively, with 16 bases between them. The CDR3 here is CASSQDPGPEEPLHF. The CDR3, as DNA: TGTGCCAGCAGCCAAGATCCCGGTCCGGAGGAGCCCCTCCACTTT.

There are many counts of this clonotype. The J gene is TRBJ1-1, the V gene TRBV7-8; tentatively, D is TRBD1 (5 bases). V gave up 2 bases and J gave up 4 bases, with 23 bases separating them. Germline CDR1 SGHVS, CDR2 FQNEAQ. CDR3 length: 18 amino acids. DNA of the CDR3: TGTGCCAGCAGCTTACGGGGCAGGCTAGGTAGGACTTTCACTGAAGCTTTCTTT. This sequence encodes CASSLRGRLGRTFTEAFF.

In its sample, this clonotype was seen many times. The chain combines TRBV5-1 with TRBJ2-1, with TRBD2 as a possible D gene (6 bases). V lost 0 bases and J lost 6, with 10 bases in between. The germline V gene encodes CDR1 SGHRS and CDR2 YFSETQ. The CDR3 has 14 residues. The CDR3 is CASSLVRGGNEQFF. The CDR3 DNA reads as TGCGCCAGCAGCTTGGTCCGGGGAGGCAATGAGCAGTTCTTC.

This clonotype was seen a handful of times. This chain links TRBV15 with TRBJ2-1; D remains unclear. Looked up from germline, CDR1 is LNHNV and CDR2 is YYDKDF (reference sequence). Trimming shortened V by 0 bases and J by 6 bases, and 3 bases separated the two germline ends. The CDR3 is made up of 12 amino acids. The CDR3 here is CATSRDTNEQFF. The CDR3 nucleotides are TGTGCCACCAGCAGAGATACCAATGAGCAGTTCTTC.

This clonotype showed up many times. This chain links TRBV6-2 or TRBV6-3 with TRBJ1-1, with a weak D call TRBD1 (5 bases). The germline V gene encodes CDR1 MNHEY and CDR2 SVGEGT. Trimming left V 2 bases short and J 2 bases short, with 18 bases between. This CDR3 has 17 residues. CDR3 DNA: TGTGCCAGCAGTTACGGAGGGACTGGGACGGTTAACACTGAAGCTTTCTTT. Protein product: CASSYGGTGTVNTEAFF.

The table lists this clonotype with many counts. The chain links TRBV6-1 to TRBJ2-7, with a tentative D call TRBD2 (6 bases). The germline gives CDR1 MNHNS, CDR2 SASEGT. Deletions cut 2 bases from V and 5 bases from J, with 16 bases between. This CDR3 has 15 residues. The CDR3 sequence: CASSEHTSYKNEQYF. The CDR3 DNA is TGTGCCAGCAGTGAACACACTAGCTACAAGAACGAGCAGTACTTC.

The chain couples TRBV5-1 to TRBJ2-7; either TRBD1 or TRBD2 may fit D (5 bases each). Germline lookup yields CDR1 SGHRS and CDR2 YFSETQ. There are 15 residues in the CDR3. Trimming removed 4 bases from V and 0 bases from J, with 14 bases in between. The CDR3 region is CASSQDGTYSYEQYV. The CDR3 nucleotides are TGCGCCAGCAGCCAAGATGGGACGTACTCCTACGAGCAGTACGTC.

The table lists this clonotype with many counts. This rearrangement joins TRBV5-1 to TRBJ2-7; possible D gene TRBD1, 7 bases. Trimming left V 1 base short and J 2 bases short, with 13 bases between. CDR1 is SGHRS, CDR2 YFSETQ, per germline. CDR3 length: 15 amino acids. CDR3 region: CASSLPTGRTYEQYV. The CDR3 DNA reads as TGCGCCAGCAGCTTGCCGACAGGGAGGACCTACGAGCAGTACGTC.

In this sample, this clonotype turned up many times. The chain joins TRBV11-1 to TRBJ2-3; D possibly matches TRBD1 or TRBD2 (5 bases each). Germline CDR1 is SGHAT and CDR2 is FQDESV (reference sequence). V lost 0 bases and J lost 5, with 9 bases in between. This CDR3 is 14 amino acids long. As DNA, the CDR3 is TGTGCCAGCAGCTTAGCGGGGACCATAGATACGCAGTATTTT. This sequence encodes CASSLAGTIDTQYF.

This clonotype was picked up many times. CDR3 amino acids: CASSWTGYNEQFF. The CDR3 nucleotides are TGTGCCAGCAGTTGGACAGGTTACAATGAGCAGTTCTTC. The chain has TRBV6-5 and TRBJ2-1, with 7 bases lining up with TRBD1. This CDR3 is built from 13 residues. CDR1 is MNHEY and CDR2 is SVGAGI in the germline V gene. Germline trimming cut 4 bases from V and 4 bases from J; bases unmatched to any gene: 1.

This clonotype was detected ten times or more. The rearrangement joins TRBV20-1 to TRBJ1-1; 7 bases are a match to TRBD1. Looked up from germline, CDR1 is DFQATT and CDR2 is SNEGSKA (reference sequence). After removal of 6 bases from V and 2 bases from J, the junction contained 6 bases not matched to a gene. This CDR3 has 13 amino acids. In DNA form, the CDR3 reads TGCAGTGCCACAGGAGGGGGCAACACTGAAGCTTTCTTT. It is translated as CSATGGGNTEAFF.

This clonotype was seen repeatedly, ten times or more. CDR3 protein: CSASSGSAKNIQYF. The DNA for the CDR3 is TGCAGTGCCTCCTCGGGGTCCGCCAAAAACATTCAGTACTTC. The chain is built from TRBV20-1 and TRBJ2-4, with D tentatively TRBD2 (5 bases). V was cut by 6 bases and J by 1 base, with 13 bases left in between. Germline V gives CDR1 DFQATT, CDR2 SNEGSKA (reference sequence). This CDR3 has 14 residues.

This clonotype was picked up many times. The rearrangement links TRBV30 to TRBJ1-5; TRBD1 aligns across 7 bases. This CDR3 is built from 13 residues. V lost 2 bases and J lost 7; bases outside the gene matches: 5. Germline assignment: CDR1 GTSNPN and CDR2 SVGIG (reference sequence). CDR3 coding DNA: TGTGCCTGGAGTAGCAGGGGGAACCAGCCCCAGCATTTT. Its translation is CAWSSRGNQPQHF.

This clonotype was counted many times. V and J are TRBV20-1 and TRBJ1-2; no clear D. Germline V gene data show CDR1 as DFQATT and CDR2 as SNEGSKA (reference sequence). Trimming cost V 0 bases and J 5 bases, with 16 bases left between them. This CDR3 is built from 15 residues. CDR3 in amino acids: CSARDWTGGQYGYTF. The CDR3 nucleotides read TGCAGTGCTAGAGATTGGACTGGAGGGCAGTATGGCTACACCTTC.

This clonotype was picked up many times. V usage is TRBV12-3 or TRBV12-4 and J usage is TRBJ2-2; the D gene is possibly TRBD2 (6 bases). The CDR3 runs to 18 residues. V was trimmed by 1 base and J by 0 bases, leaving 15 bases between them. Written as DNA, the CDR3 is TGTGCCAGCAGTTTAGTTGTGGGCGGGGTGTCGAACACCGGGGAGCTGTTTTTT. As protein: CASSLVVGGVSNTGELFF.

This clonotype has a count of ten or more. V gene TRBV28 combines with J gene TRBJ2-3, with D uncertain. The V end lost 4 bases, the J end lost 2 bases, and 10 bases lay between the germline ends. This CDR3 comprises 14 residues. Germline CDR1 reads MDHEN; CDR2 reads SYDVKM. CDR3 in DNA: TGTGCCAGCAGTTACCCTCCCCTCACAGATACGCAGTATTTT. This translates into CASSYPPLTDTQYF.

There are many counts of this clonotype. V gene TRBV3-1 combines with J gene TRBJ1-2; weak D call: TRBD1 (5 bases). Trimming took 0 bases from V and 5 from J, leaving 10 bases between them. The CDR3 length is 14 residues. Germline-derived CDR1 and CDR2 are LGHDT and YNNKEL (reference sequence). The CDR3 DNA sequence: TGTGCCAGCAGCCAAGAAAGCCAGGGATATGGCTACACCTTC. It is translated as CASSQESQGYGYTF. Filled out from reference TRBV3-1 and TRBJ1-2, the complete variable domain reads DTAVSQTPKYLVTQMGNDKSIKCEQNLGHDTMYWYKQDSKKFLKIMFSYNNKELIINETVPNRFSPKSPDKAHLNLHINSLELGDSAVYFCASSQESQGYGYTFGSGTRLTVV.

This clonotype has a count of ten or more. The V call is TRBV6-2 or TRBV6-3, the J call TRBJ2-7; D is possibly TRBD2 (5 bases). The V gene's germline CDR1 is MNHEY and CDR2 SVGEGT. V was clipped by 4 bases and J by 7 bases, with 8 bases between them. The CDR3 spans 11 residues. As DNA, the CDR3 is TGTGCCAGCAGTTGGGAGTTAGAGCAGTACTTC. Amino acid sequence: CASSWELEQYF.

This clonotype has a count of ten or more. The chain combines TRBV20-1 with TRBJ1-2; TRBD1 matches 8 bases. CDR1 and CDR2 (germline): DFQATT, SNEGSKA (reference sequence). Trimming cost V 4 bases and J 6 bases; bases outside gene matches: 10. CDR3 length equals 14 residues. The CDR3 DNA reads as TGCAGTGCTATAGACCCGGACAGGGTGAATGGCTACACCTTC. Its protein is CSAIDPDRVNGYTF.

This clonotype was found many times. The V call is TRBV18, the J call TRBJ1-1; tentatively, D is TRBD1 (6 bases). The germline V and J ends were trimmed by 2 bases and 5 bases, with 18 bases remaining between them. The germline gives CDR1 KGHSH, CDR2 LQKENI. The CDR3 length is 16 residues. The CDR3 coding sequence is TGTGCCAGCTCACCAATGGGGACAAGGTCTTTAACTGAAGCTTTCTTT. It encodes CASSPMGTRSLTEAFF.